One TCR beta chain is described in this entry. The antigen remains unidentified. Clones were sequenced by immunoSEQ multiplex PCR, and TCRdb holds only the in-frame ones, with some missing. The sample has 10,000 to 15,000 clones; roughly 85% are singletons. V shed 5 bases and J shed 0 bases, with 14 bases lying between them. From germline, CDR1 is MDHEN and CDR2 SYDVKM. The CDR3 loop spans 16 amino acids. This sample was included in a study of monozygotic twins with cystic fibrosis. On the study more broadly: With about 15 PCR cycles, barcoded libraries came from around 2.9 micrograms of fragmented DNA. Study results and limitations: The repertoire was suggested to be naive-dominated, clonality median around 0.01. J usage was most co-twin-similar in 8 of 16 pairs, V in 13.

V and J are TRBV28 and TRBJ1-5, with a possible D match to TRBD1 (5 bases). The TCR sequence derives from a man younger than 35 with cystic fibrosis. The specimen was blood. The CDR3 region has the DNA TGTGCCAGCAGTCCCCACCAGGGAGATAGCAATCAGCCCCAGCATTTT. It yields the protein CASSPHQGDSNQPQHF.